The rows below give T cell receptor beta chains drawn from one sample of a study of CD8+CD57+ T cells in acquired aplastic anemia. MiXCR, run by TCRdb on the reads, gives a single entry per CDR3 protein. The repertoire holds approximately 180,000 distinct CDR3 sequences, roughly 60% seen once, with approximately 42% in the top ten. Specimen: sorted CD4+, CD8+, or CD8+CD57+ T cells (not recorded which) from PBMCs. The origin of the receptors is a human donor with aplastic anemia. The CDR3 runs from the conserved cysteine through the conserved F or W. D genes are given only for firm matches. The size field is filled for only some rows; it gives once, few, many or a size class.

DNA: TGTGCCAGCAGCTTAGGCAGGGGGAGTGGCTACACCTTC
CDR3: CASSLGRGSGYTF
size: many
V: TRBV13
D: TRBD1
J: TRBJ1-2

DNA: TGCAGTGCTAGATGGGGTGACTTTTACGAGCAGTACTTC
CDR3: CSARWGDFYEQYF
size: -
V: TRBV20-1
D: -
J: TRBJ2-7

DNA: TGTGCCAGCAGGCGGTGGGGGGGCGTAGAGACCCAGTACTTC
CDR3: CASRRWGGVETQYF
size: -
V: TRBV5-6
D: -
J: TRBJ2-5

DNA: TGTGCCAGCAGTTTATTTGCGGGGGAGCCCTACGAGCAGTACTTC
CDR3: CASSLFAGEPYEQYF
size: few
V: TRBV28
D: TRBD2
J: TRBJ2-7

DNA: TGTGCCACCAGTGATACCCGCCCGGGGGTCGGCACTGAAGCTTTCTTT
CDR3: CATSDTRPGVGTEAFF
size: -
V: TRBV24-1
D: -
J: TRBJ1-1

DNA: TGCGCCAGCAGCCCACAGGGGGCGGTGAGTCAGCCCCAGCATTTT
CDR3: CASSPQGAVSQPQHF
size: -
V: TRBV5-1
D: TRBD1
J: TRBJ1-5

DNA: TGTGCCACCAGTGGGGGGACAGAGGAATCTGATACGCAGTATTTT
CDR3: CATSGGTEESDTQYF
size: few
V: TRBV24-1
D: TRBD1
J: TRBJ2-3

DNA: TGTGCCGCCAGCAGCTTGGGGGGTACCTACGAGCAGTACTTC
CDR3: CAASSLGGTYEQYF
size: -
V: TRBV15
D: -
J: TRBJ2-7

DNA: TGCAGTGCTAGATTCGGGGCGGGGGACACTGAAGCTTTCTTT
CDR3: CSARFGAGDTEAFF
size: -
V: TRBV20-1
D: -
J: TRBJ1-1

DNA: TGTGCCAGCAGTGAATCAGTGAATCAAGAGACCCAGTACTTC
CDR3: CASSESVNQETQYF
size: few
V: TRBV2
D: -
J: TRBJ2-5

DNA: TGTGCCAGCAGCGTAGGTTCAGCGTTGGCTGAGCAGTTCTTC
CDR3: CASSVGSALAEQFF
size: -
V: TRBV9
D: -
J: TRBJ2-1

DNA: TGTGCCATCACCCCCCGGGACGGAGAGACCCAGTACTTC
CDR3: CAITPRDGETQYF
size: few
V: TRBV10-3
D: -
J: TRBJ2-5

DNA: TGTGCCAGCAGCCTTAAACGCATTGGCGTCCCGGGACAGGGGGCGGAGGGCTACACCTTC
CDR3: CASSLKRIGVPGQGAEGYTF
size: -
V: TRBV7-9
D: TRBD1
J: TRBJ1-2

DNA: TGTGCCACCAGTGACAGTAACGACAGGTTTGGGTATGGCTACACCTTC
CDR3: CATSDSNDRFGYGYTF
size: -
V: TRBV24-1
D: -
J: TRBJ1-2

DNA: TGTGCCAGCAGTGAAATACCGGGACAGGGGCCTGGGAACATTCAGTACTTC
CDR3: CASSEIPGQGPGNIQYF
size: -
V: TRBV6-1
D: TRBD1
J: TRBJ2-4

DNA: TGTGCCAGCAGTTCTCTCGGGGACAGCCAAGAGACCCAGTACTTC
CDR3: CASSSLGDSQETQYF
size: many
V: TRBV6-6
D: TRBD1
J: TRBJ2-5

DNA: TGCAGTGCTAGTTACCTAGCGGGGAGTGAGCAGTTCTTC
CDR3: CSASYLAGSEQFF
size: -
V: TRBV20-1
D: TRBD2
J: TRBJ2-1

DNA: TGCAGTGCTAGAGAAGCGGGGGCTCCTAAAGAGACCCAGTACTTC
CDR3: CSAREAGAPKETQYF
size: many
V: TRBV20-1
D: TRBD2
J: TRBJ2-5

DNA: TGTGCCAGCAGCTATACACAGGAGCAGTACTTC
CDR3: CASSYTQEQYF
size: -
V: TRBV7-9
D: -
J: TRBJ2-7

DNA: TGTGCCACCAGCAGAGGGTACAGGGAGACTGAAGCTTTCTTT
CDR3: CATSRGYRETEAFF
size: -
V: TRBV15
D: -
J: TRBJ1-1

DNA: TGTGCCAGCAGCTCTCTTCTCTTGGAGCAGTTCTTC
CDR3: CASSSLLLEQFF
size: -
V: TRBV7-9
D: -
J: TRBJ2-1

DNA: TGTGCCAGCAGCCGGACAGCTCAAGAGACCCAGTACTTC
CDR3: CASSRTAQETQYF
size: -
V: TRBV7-9
D: -
J: TRBJ2-5

DNA: TGCAGCGTCATCCGGTTGGGAGGGAACACCGGGGAGCTGTTTTTT
CDR3: CSVIRLGGNTGELFF
size: many
V: TRBV29-1
D: -
J: TRBJ2-2

DNA: TGCGCCAGCAGCTTGGCCTCAGGGCCCTCTGGAAACACCATATATTTT
CDR3: CASSLASGPSGNTIYF
size: many
V: TRBV5-1
D: -
J: TRBJ1-3

DNA: TGTGCCAGCAGTTTAGCCCCAACTCGGGACAGGGAGAGGGGCAACTATGGCTACACCTTC
CDR3: CASSLAPTRDRERGNYGYTF
size: many
V: TRBV12-3/TRBV12-4
D: TRBD1
J: TRBJ1-2

DNA: TGTGCCAGCAGCTCCCGGGACGGACCCACCGGGGAGCTGTTTTTT
CDR3: CASSSRDGPTGELFF
size: many
V: TRBV13
D: -
J: TRBJ2-2

DNA: TGTGCCAGCAGCTTAGGGTTCGGCACTGAAGCTTTCTTT
CDR3: CASSLGFGTEAFF
size: -
V: TRBV4-2
D: -
J: TRBJ1-1

DNA: TGTGCCAGCAGCTTAGGAGGATCCGCTGGAAACACCATATATTTT
CDR3: CASSLGGSAGNTIYF
size: -
V: TRBV7-6
D: -
J: TRBJ1-3

DNA: TGTGCCAGCAGTTGGAGCGGAGGGCCCCCTTACAACAATGAGCAGTTCTTC
CDR3: CASSWSGGPPYNNEQFF
size: many
V: TRBV12-3/TRBV12-4
D: -
J: TRBJ2-1

DNA: TGTGCCACCAGCACCCGGAGGACCTCCTACGAGCAGTACTTC
CDR3: CATSTRRTSYEQYF
size: many
V: TRBV15
D: -
J: TRBJ2-7

DNA: TGTGCTAGTGGTCCACCCGACAGGTTTAATGAAAAACTGTTTTTT
CDR3: CASGPPDRFNEKLFF
size: many
V: TRBV12-5
D: -
J: TRBJ1-4

DNA: TGTGCCAGTAGTAGTCTCCCAGACTCTGGGGAGCTGTTTTTT
CDR3: CASSSLPDSGELFF
size: once
V: TRBV19
D: -
J: TRBJ2-2

DNA: TGCGCCAGCAGCCAAGGGACAGGGGGGCACAATGAGCAGTTCTTC
CDR3: CASSQGTGGHNEQFF
size: -
V: TRBV5-1
D: TRBD1
J: TRBJ2-1